This T cell receptor (beta chain) derives from a study of T-cell memory formation after mild COVID-19 (dated by TCRdb to about 2021). About the full investigation: Most TCR sequence clusters were specific to one of the two donors. In two donors, T-cell clones that expanded and contracted after mild COVID-19 were followed by sequencing TCRalpha and TCRbeta repertoires longitudinally. Two young, previously healthy adult volunteers made up the cohort, one male and one female.

Results the study describes overall, beyond this receptor: SARS-CoV-2 specificity was not confirmed for the second-wave clones peaking on day 37. Only two mild cases were covered by the study, and larger cohorts that include severe cases with pre-infection samples were considered necessary. Contracting CD4+ clones were found mainly in CM and EM memory subsets, while CD8+ clones were enriched in EMRA. Clones that contracted from day 15 to 85 showed balanced CD4/CD8 phenotypes, whereas a second wave of clones that expanded from day 15 to 37 leaned towards CD4+. Some responding clones were detected in pre-infection memory, which suggested that pre-existing cross-reactive memory T cells had joined the SARS-CoV-2 response.

A note on this clonotype: Its antigen remains unidentified. Base quality data are lacking; no much larger clone is found one base away.

PBMCs were isolated by Ficoll-Paque density gradient centrifugation. Its CDR3 holds 16 amino acids, cysteine through phenylalanine. The only DNA kept is the CDR3, 48 bases in frame from the first base. The germline V gene (reference sequence) sets CDR1 to DFQATT and CDR2 to SNEGSKA. V loses 6 bases of germline sequence and J loses 5 bases, and the interval between the two ends is 20 bases. Sequenced using an Illumina NovaSeq 6000. cDNA libraries for TCRalpha and TCRbeta were prepared by 5'RACE using constant-segment primers, with sample barcodes and unique molecular identifiers added. Trizol reagent was used to extract RNA from every sample. The libraries were amplified in two PCR steps, and the second step added a second sample barcode and Illumina TruSeq adapters. Sequencing of libraries was performed on an Illumina NovaSeq with 2 x 150 bp paired-end reads. The paper's data handling went like this. Demultiplexing of reads and collapsing into UMI-guided consensus sequences were performed with migec v1.2.7. Using mixcr v2.1.11, UMI consensuses were aligned to TRA and TRB V and J templates and then assembled into clonotypes. Clonotypes were classified as expanded or contracted when called significant by both edgeR and NoisET, with noise models trained on biological replicates. edgeR calls used a false discovery rate-adjusted p below 0.01 and a log2 fold-change threshold of 1. PCA with hierarchical clustering of max-normalized trajectories of the 1000 most abundant clonotypes was used as exploratory dynamics analysis. Separately sequenced CD4+ and CD8+ repertoires were used to assign the CD4 or CD8 phenotype of responding clones. TCRdb's own reprocessing of the public reads used fastp at Q25 and MiXCR and kept productive beta chains. Identical CDR3 protein sequences are pooled into one entry, listed with their most common genes and DNA. These V and J calls originate from TCRdb's pipeline instead of the authors' own analysis. The sample contains hundreds of thousands of distinct CDR3 sequences, about a fifth of them found a single time. About 8.7% of the sample is in the top ten clones.

The clonotype was recovered from an adult woman who had mild COVID-19 (a few samples of this study predate the infection). The sample titles of this study are shuffled in the database, so cell type and time point are left out; the donor was told from shared clones. This chain is built from TRBV20-1 and TRBJ1-6; there is no confident call for the D gene. Sequenced: PBMCs or a T cell subset sorted from them (not recorded which). The nucleotides read TGCAGTGCCCCTCTTGATGGGTGGAGAAATAATTCACCCCTCCACTTT. This codes for CSAPLDGWRNNSPLHF.